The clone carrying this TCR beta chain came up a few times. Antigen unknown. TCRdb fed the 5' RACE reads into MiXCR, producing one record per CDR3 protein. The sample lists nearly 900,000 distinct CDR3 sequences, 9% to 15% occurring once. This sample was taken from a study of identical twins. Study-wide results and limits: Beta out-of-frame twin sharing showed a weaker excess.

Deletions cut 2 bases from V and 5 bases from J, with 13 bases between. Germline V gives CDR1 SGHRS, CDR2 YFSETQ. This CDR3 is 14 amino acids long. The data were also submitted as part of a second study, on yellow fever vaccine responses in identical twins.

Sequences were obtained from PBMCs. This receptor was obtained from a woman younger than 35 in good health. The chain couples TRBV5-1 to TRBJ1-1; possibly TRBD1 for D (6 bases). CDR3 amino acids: CASSLRGARTEAFF. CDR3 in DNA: TGCGCCAGCAGCTTACGGGGGGCGCGAACTGAAGCTTTCTTT.